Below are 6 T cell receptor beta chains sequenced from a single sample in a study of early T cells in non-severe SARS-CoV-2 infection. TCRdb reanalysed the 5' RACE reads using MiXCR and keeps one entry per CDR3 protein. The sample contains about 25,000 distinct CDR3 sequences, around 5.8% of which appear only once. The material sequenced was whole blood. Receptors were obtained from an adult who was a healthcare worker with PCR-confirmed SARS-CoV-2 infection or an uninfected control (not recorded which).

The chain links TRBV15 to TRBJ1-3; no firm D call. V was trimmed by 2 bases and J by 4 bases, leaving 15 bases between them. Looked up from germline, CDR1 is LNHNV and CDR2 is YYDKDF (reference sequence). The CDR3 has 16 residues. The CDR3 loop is CATSRRRTFPGNTIYF. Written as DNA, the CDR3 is TGTGCCACCAGCAGAAGACGGACCTTTCCAGGAAACACCATATATTTT.

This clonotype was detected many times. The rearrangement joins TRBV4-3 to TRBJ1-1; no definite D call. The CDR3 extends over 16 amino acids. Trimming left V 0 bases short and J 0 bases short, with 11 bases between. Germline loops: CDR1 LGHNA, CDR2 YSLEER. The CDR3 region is CASSQDAASLNTEAFF. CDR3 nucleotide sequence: TGCGCCAGCAGCCAAGACGCAGCTAGCTTGAACACTGAAGCTTTCTTT.

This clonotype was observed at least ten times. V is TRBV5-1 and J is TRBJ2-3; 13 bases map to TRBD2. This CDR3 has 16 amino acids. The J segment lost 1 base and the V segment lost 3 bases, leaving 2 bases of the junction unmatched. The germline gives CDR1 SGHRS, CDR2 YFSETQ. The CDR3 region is CASSYGLAGGTDTQYF. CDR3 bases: TGCGCCAGCAGCTACGGACTAGCGGGAGGCACAGATACGCAGTATTTT.

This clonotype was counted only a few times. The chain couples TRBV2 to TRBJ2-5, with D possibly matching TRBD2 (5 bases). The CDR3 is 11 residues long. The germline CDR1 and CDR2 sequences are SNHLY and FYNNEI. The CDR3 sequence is CSGSYQETQYF. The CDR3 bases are TGTTCGGGGTCGTACCAAGAGACCCAGTACTTC. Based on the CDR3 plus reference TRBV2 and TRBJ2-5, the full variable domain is EPEVTQTPSHQVTQMGQEVILRCVPISNHLYFYWYRQILGQKVEFLVSFYNNEISEKSEIFDDQFSVERPDGSNFTLKIRSTKLEDSAMYFCSGSYQETQYFGPGTRLLVL.

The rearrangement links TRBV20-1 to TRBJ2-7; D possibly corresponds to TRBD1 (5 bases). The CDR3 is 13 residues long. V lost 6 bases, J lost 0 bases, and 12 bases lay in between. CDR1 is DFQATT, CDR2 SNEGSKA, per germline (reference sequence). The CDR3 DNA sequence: TGCAGTGCCGCCCGGACAAGCTCCTACGAGCAGTACTTC. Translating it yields CSAARTSSYEQYF.

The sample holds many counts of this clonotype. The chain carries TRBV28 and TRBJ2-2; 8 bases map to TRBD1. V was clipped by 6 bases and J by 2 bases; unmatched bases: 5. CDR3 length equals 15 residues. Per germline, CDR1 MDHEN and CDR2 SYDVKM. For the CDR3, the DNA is TGTGCCAGCAGGAATCAGGGGGCCAACACCGGGGAGCTGTTTTTT. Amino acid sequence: CASRNQGANTGELFF.